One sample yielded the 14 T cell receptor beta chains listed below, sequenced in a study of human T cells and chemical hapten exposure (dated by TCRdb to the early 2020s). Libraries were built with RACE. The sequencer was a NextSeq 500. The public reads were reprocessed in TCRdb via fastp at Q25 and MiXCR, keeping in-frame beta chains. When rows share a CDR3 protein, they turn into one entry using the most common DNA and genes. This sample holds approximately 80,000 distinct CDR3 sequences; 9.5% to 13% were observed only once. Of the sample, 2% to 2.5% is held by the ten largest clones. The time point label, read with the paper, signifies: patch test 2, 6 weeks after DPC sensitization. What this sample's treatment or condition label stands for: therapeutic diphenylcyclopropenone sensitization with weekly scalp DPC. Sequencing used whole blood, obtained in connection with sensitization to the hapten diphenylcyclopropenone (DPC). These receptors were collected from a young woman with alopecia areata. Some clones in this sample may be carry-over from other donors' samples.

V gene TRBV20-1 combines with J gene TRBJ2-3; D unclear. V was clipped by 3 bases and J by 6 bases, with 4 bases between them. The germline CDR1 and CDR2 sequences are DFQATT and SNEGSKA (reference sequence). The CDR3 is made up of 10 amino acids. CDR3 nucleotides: TGCAGTGCTAGGAGGGATACGCAGTATTTT. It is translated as CSARRDTQYF.

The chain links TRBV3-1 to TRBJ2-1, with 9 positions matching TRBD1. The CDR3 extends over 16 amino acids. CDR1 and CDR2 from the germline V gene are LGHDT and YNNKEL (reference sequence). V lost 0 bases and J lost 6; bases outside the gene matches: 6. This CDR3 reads CASSQDRGQGSNEQFF. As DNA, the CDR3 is TGTGCCAGCAGCCAAGATCGCGGACAGGGGTCCAATGAGCAGTTCTTC.

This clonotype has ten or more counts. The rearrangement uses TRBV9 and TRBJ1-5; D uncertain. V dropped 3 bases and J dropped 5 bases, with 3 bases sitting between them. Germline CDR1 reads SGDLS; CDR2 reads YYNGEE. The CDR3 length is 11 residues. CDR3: CASSEDQPQHF. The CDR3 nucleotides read TGTGCCAGCAGCGAAGATCAGCCCCAGCATTTT.

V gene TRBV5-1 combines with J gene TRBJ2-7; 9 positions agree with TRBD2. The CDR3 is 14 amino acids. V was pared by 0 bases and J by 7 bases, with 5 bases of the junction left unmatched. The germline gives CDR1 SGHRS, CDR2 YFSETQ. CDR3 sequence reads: CASSLVAGVSEQYF. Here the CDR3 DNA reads TGCGCCAGCAGCTTGGTAGCGGGAGTATCGGAGCAGTACTTC.

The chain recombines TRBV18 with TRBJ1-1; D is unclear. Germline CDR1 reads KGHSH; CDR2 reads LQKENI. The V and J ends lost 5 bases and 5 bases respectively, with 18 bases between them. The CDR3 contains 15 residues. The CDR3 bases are TGTGCCAGCTCATCCGGGAGCGGGATGGAAACTGAAGCTTTCTTT. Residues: CASSSGSGMETEAFF.

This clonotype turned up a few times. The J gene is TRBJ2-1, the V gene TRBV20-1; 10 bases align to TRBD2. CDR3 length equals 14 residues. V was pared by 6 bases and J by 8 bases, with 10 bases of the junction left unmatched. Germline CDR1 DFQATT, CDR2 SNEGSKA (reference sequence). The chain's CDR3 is CSAQQREGNHEQFF. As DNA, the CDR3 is TGCAGTGCCCAACAGCGGGAGGGCAATCATGAGCAGTTCTTC.

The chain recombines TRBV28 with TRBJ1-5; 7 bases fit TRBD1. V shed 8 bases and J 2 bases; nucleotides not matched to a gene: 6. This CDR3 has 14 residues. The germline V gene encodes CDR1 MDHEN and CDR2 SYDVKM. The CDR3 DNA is TGTGCCAGCGGGGACAGTGTCGGCAATCAGCCCCAGCATTTT. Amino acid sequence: CASGDSVGNQPQHF.

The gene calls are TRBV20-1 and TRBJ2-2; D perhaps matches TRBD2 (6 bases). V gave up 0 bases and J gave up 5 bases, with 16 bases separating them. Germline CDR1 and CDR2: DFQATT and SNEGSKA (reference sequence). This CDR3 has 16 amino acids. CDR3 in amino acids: CSARDSRGRGTGELFF. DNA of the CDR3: TGCAGTGCTAGAGATAGTCGAGGACGGGGGACCGGGGAGCTGTTTTTT.

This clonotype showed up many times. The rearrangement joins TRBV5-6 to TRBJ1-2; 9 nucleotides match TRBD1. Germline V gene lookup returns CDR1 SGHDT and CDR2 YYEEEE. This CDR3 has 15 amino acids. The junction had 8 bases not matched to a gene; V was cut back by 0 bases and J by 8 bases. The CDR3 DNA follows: TGTGCCAGCAGCTTGGCCGGGGGACAGGGTGTCGGCTACACCTTC. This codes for CASSLAGGQGVGYTF.

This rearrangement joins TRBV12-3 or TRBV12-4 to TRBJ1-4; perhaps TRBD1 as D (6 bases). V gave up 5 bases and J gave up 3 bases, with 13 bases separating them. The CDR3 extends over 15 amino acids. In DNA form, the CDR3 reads TGTGCCAGCAGTATCTCGACAGGCTCTAATGAAAAACTGTTTTTT. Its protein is CASSISTGSNEKLFF.

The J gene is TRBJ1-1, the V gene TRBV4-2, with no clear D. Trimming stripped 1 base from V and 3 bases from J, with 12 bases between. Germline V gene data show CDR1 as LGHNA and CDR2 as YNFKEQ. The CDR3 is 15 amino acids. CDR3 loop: CASSQGREAHTEAFF. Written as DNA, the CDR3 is TGTGCCAGCAGCCAAGGACGAGAGGCTCACACTGAAGCTTTCTTT.

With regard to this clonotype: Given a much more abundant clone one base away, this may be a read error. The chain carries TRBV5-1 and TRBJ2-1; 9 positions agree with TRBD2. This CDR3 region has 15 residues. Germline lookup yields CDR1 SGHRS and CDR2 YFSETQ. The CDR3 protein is CAGSYSGGNGNEQFF. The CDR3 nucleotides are TGCGCCGGCAGCTATAGCGGGGGTAATGGGAATGAGCAGTTCTTC. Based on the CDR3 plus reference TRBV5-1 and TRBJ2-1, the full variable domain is KAGVTQTPRYLIKTRGQQVTLSCSPISGHRSVSWYQQTPGQGLQFLFEYFSETQRNKGNFPGRFSGRQFSNSRSEMNVSTLELGDSALYLCAGSYSGGNGNEQFFGPGTRLTVL.

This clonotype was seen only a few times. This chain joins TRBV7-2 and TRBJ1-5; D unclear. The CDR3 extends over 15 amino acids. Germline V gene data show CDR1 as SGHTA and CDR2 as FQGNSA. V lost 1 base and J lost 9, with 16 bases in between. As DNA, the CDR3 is TGTGCCAGCAGCTTAGATGTCAGCTCCTTGGGGCCCCAGCATTTT. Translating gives CASSLDVSSLGPQHF.

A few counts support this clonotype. CDR3: CATSRTGYTDTQYF. The DNA for the CDR3 is TGTGCCACCAGCAGAACAGGGTACACAGATACGCAGTATTTT. The V and J genes are TRBV15 and TRBJ2-3; maybe TRBD1 (6 bases). This CDR3 comprises 14 residues. V lost 2 bases and J 2 bases, leaving 8 bases between the germline ends. CDR1 is LNHNV and CDR2 is YYDKDF in the germline V gene (reference sequence).